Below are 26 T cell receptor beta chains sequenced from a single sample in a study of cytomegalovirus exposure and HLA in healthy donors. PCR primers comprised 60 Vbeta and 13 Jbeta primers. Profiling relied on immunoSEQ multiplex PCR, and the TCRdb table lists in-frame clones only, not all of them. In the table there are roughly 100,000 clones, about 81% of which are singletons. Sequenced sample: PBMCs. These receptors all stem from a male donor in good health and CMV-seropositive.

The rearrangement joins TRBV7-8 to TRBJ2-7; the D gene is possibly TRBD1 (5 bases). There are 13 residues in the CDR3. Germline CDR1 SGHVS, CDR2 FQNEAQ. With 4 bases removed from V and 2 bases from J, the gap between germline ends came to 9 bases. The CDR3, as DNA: TGTGCCAGCAGCTACAGGATACCCTACGAGCAGTACTTC. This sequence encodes CASSYRIPYEQYF.

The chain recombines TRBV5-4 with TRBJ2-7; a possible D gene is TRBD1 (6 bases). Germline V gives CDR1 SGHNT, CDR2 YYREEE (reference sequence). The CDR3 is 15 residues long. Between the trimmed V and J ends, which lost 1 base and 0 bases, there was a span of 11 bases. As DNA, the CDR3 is TGTGCCAGCAGCTTGTCTAGGGGGAGCTCCTACGAGCAGTACTTC. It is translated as CASSLSRGSSYEQYF.

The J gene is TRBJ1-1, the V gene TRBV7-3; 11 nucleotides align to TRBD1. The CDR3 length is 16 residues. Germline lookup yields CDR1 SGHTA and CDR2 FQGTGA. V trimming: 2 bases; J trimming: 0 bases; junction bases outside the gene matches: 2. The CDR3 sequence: CASSLGTGGMNTEAFF. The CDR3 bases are TGTGCCAGCAGCTTAGGGACAGGGGGTATGAACACTGAAGCTTTCTTT.

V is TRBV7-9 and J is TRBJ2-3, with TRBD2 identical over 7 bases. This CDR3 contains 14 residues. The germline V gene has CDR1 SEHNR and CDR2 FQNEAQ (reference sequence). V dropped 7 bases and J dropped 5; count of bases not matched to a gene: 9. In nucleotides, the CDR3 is TGTGCCAGCACCCGAAGCGGGGCCCAAGATACGCAGTATTTT. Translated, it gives CASTRSGAQDTQYF.

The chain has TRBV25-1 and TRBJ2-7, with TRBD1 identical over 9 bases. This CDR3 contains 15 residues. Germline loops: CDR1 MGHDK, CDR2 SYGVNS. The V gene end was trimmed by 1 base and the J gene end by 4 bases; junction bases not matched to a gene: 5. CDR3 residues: CASSESQGQGYEQYF. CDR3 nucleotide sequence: TGTGCCAGCAGTGAATCCCAGGGACAGGGATACGAGCAGTACTTC.

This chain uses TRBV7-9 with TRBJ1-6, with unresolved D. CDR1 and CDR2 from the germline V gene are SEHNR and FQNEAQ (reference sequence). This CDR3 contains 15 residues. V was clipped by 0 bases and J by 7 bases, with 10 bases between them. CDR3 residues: CASSLARGSNSPLHF. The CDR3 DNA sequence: TGTGCCAGCAGCTTAGCGCGGGGTTCAAATTCACCCCTCCACTTT.

The CDR3 loop reads CATSRDATVGNQPQHF. The CDR3, as DNA: TGTGCCACCAGCAGAGACGCTACCGTGGGCAATCAGCCCCAGCATTTT. The rearrangement uses TRBV15 and TRBJ1-5; unclear D gene. The V gene lost 0 bases and the J gene lost 2 bases, with 11 bases spanning the gap. CDR1 is LNHNV and CDR2 is YYDKDF in the germline V gene (reference sequence). This CDR3 has 16 amino acids.

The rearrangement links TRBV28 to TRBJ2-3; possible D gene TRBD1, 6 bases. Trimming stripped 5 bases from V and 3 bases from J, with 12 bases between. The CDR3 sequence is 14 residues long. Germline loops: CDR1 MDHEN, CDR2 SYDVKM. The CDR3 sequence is CASSLQGWTDTQYF. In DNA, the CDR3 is TGTGCCAGCAGTCTACAGGGATGGACAGATACGCAGTATTTT.

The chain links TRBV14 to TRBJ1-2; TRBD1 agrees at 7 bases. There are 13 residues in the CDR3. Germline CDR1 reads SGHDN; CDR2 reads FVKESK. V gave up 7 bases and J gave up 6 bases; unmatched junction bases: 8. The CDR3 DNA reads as TGTGCCAGCACCAAGACAGGGAATGATGGCTACACCTTC. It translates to CASTKTGNDGYTF. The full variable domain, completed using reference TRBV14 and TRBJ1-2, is EAGVTQFPSHSVIEKGQTVTLRCDPISGHDNLYWYRRVMGKEIKFLLHFVKESKQDESGMPNNRFLAERTGGTYSTLKVQPAELEDSGVYFCASTKTGNDGYTFGSGTRLTVV.

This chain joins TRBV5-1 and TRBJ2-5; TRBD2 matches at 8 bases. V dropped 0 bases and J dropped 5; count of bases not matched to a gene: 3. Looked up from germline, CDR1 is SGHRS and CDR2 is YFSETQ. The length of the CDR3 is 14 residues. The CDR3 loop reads CASSLAGGLETQYF. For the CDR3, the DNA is TGCGCCAGCAGCTTGGCGGGGGGGTTGGAGACCCAGTACTTC.

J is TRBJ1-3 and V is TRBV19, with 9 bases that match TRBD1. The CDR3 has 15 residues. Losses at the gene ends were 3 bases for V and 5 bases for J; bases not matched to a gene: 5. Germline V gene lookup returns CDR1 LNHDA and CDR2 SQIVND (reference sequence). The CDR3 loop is CASSIPGTGRNTIYF. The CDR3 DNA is TGTGCCAGTAGTATCCCCGGGACAGGGAGAAACACCATATATTTT.

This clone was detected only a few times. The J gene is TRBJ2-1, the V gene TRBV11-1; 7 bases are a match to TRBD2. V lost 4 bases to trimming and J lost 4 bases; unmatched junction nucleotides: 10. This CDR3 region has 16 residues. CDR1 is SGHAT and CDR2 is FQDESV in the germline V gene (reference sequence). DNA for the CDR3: TGTGCCAGCAGCTCCCTTGGGGCGGGAGTGTACAATGAGCAGTTCTTC. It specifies CASSSLGAGVYNEQFF.

DNA for the CDR3: TGTGCCAGCAGACGAGATCCCGAAGCCTCCTACGAGCAGTACTTC. Amino acids: CASRRDPEASYEQYF. V is TRBV27 and J is TRBJ2-7, with D hard to call. Germline V gives CDR1 MNHEY, CDR2 SMNVEV (reference sequence). The CDR3 contains 15 residues. Trimming left V 6 bases short and J 0 bases short, with 15 bases between.

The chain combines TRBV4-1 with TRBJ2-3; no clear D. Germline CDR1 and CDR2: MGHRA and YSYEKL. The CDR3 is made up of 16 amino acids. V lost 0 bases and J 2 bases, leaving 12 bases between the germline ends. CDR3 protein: CASSQERQIDTDTQYF. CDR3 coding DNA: TGCGCCAGCAGCCAAGAGCGGCAGATCGACACAGATACGCAGTATTTT.

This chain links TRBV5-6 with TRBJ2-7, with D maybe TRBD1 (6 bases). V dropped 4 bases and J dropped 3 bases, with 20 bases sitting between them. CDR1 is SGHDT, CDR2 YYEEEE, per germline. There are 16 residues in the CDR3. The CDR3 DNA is TGTGCCAGCAGCCCCAGGCTGGGGGCCCCTCTCTACGAGCAGTACTTC. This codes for CASSPRLGAPLYEQYF.

This CDR3 is CAWSVQVGPSGYTF. CDR3 DNA: TGTGCCTGGAGTGTACAGGTGGGTCCTAGTGGCTACACCTTC. V is TRBV30 and J is TRBJ1-2, with D maybe TRBD1 (5 bases). Trimming took off 0 bases at V and 7 bases at J, with 15 bases between the two ends. The germline V gene encodes CDR1 GTSNPN and CDR2 SVGIG (reference sequence). This CDR3 contains 14 residues.

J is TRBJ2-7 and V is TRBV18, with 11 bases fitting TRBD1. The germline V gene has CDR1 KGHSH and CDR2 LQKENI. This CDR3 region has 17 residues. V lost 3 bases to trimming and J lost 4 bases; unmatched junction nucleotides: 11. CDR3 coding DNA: TGTGCCAGCTCACCCCCTCGCGGGGACAGGGGGAAATACGAGCAGTACTTC. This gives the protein CASSPPRGDRGKYEQYF.

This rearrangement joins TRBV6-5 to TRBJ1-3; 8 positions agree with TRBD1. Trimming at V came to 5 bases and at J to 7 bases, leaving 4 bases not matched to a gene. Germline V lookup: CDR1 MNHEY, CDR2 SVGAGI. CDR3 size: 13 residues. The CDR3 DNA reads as TGTGCCAGCAGTGGCCCAGGGGGCAACACCATATATTTT. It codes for CASSGPGGNTIYF.

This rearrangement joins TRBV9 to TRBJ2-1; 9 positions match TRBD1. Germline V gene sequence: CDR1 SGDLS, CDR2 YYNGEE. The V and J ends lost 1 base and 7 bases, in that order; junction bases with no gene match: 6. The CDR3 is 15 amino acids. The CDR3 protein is CASSVKPGTGNEQFF. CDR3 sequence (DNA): TGTGCCAGCAGCGTAAAACCCGGGACAGGGAATGAGCAGTTCTTC. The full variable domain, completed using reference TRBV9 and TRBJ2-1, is DSGVTQTPKHLITATGQRVTLRCSPRSGDLSVYWYQQSLDQGLQFLIQYYNGEERAKGNILERFSAQQFPDLHSELNLSSLELGDSALYFCASSVKPGTGNEQFFGPGTRLTVL.

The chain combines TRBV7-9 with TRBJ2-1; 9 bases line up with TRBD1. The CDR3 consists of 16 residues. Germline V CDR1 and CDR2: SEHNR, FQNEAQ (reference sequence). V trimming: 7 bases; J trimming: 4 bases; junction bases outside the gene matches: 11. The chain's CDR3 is CASNPTSGQGYNEQFF. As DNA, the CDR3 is TGTGCCAGCAACCCTACGAGCGGACAGGGGTACAATGAGCAGTTCTTC.

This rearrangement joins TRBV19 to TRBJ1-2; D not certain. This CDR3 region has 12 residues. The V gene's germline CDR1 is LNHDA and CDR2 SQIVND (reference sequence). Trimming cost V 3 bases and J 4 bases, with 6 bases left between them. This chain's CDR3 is CASSISLYGYTF. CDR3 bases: TGTGCCAGTAGTATCTCTCTCTATGGCTACACCTTC.

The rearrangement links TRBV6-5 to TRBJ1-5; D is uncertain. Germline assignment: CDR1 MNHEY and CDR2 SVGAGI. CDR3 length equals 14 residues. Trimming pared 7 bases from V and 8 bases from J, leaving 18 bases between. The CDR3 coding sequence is TGTGCCAGCAAAAGGAGGACGTCCGCGGAGCCCCAGCATTTT. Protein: CASKRRTSAEPQHF.

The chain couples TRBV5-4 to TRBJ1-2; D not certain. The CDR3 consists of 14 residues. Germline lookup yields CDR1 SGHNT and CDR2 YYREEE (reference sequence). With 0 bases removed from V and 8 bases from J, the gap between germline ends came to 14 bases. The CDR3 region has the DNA TGTGCCAGCAGCTTGGTCGGGGTGTCGGGAGGCTACACCTTC. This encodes CASSLVGVSGGYTF.

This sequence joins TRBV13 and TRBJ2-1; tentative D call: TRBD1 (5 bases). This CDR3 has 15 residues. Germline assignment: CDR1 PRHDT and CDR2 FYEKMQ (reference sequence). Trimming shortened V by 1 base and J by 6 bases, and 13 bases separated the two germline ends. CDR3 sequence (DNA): TGTGCCAGCAGCTTAGTCGCGACAGTGGGCAATGAGCAGTTCTTC. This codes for CASSLVATVGNEQFF.

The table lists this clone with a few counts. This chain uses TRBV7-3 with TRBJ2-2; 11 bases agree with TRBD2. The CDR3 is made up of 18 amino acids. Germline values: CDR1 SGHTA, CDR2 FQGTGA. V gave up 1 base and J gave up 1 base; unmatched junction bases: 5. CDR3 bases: TGTGCCAGCAGCTTAAGGGTAGCGGGGGGGCTGAACACCGGGGAGCTGTTTTTT. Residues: CASSLRVAGGLNTGELFF. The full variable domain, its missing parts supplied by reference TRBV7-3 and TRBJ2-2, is GAGVSQTPSNKVTEKGKYVELRCDPISGHTALYWYRQSLGQGPEFLIYFQGTGAADDSGLPNDRFFAVRPEGSVSTLKIQRTERGDSAVYLCASSLRVAGGLNTGELFFGEGSRLTVL.

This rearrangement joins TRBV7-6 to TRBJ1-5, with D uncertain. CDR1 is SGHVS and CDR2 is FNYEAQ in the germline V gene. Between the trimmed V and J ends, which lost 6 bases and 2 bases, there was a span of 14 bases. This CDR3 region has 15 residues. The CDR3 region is CASSRGPDGNQPQHF. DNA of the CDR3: TGTGCCAGCAGTCGAGGGCCGGACGGCAATCAGCCCCAGCATTTT.